A selection of T cell receptor beta chains follows, all from one sample in a study of T-cell memory formation after mild COVID-19. TCRdb reanalysed the 5' RACE reads using MiXCR and keeps one entry per CDR3 protein. The repertoire consists of roughly 510,000 distinct CDR3 sequences, with roughly 17% occurring once and the leading ten covering around 8.1%. The sequenced sample was PBMCs or a T cell subset sorted from them (not recorded which). The receptor set was obtained from an adult woman who had mild COVID-19 (a few samples of this study predate the infection). Cell type and time point are not known. Each CDR3 is given without its conserved first and last residue. The D gene is left open where the match is weak. Some rows have no size entry. The others give once, few or many, or a class for an expanded clone.

TRBJ2-7 | . | many | TRBV7-9 | ASSLPFGSYEQY
TRBJ2-2 | TRBD2 | few | TRBV5-1 | ASSSRDYPTGELF
TRBJ2-5 | . | many | TRBV4-1 | ASSLGGGVQETQY
TRBJ1-5 | . | . | TRBV21-1 | ASWGPERKGPQH
TRBJ2-7 | . | few | TRBV20-1 | SADGAILYEQY
TRBJ2-1 | . | . | TRBV11-2 | ASSLSPDGEQF
TRBJ2-7 | TRBD1 | . | TRBV6-5 | ASSNGGQGYEQY
TRBJ2-7 | TRBD2 | . | TRBV6-5 | ASKGTSGGLRRYEQY
TRBJ2-5 | . | . | TRBV6-1 | ASSRAIGKETQY
TRBJ1-1 | TRBD1 | . | TRBV30 | AARHRGSTEAF
TRBJ2-5 | . | . | TRBV3-1 | ASSPRGVETQY
TRBJ2-7 | . | . | TRBV9 | ASSVGSGLSYEQY
TRBJ1-1 | . | . | TRBV5-1 | ASSIRPQDEAF
TRBJ1-1 | TRBD1 | few | TRBV19 | ASRTPQGANTEAF
TRBJ1-3 | . | . | TRBV9 | ASSVGPSSGNTIY